This TCR beta chain was identified during a study of T-cell reconstitution after alpha-beta-depleted transplantation in children. The TCRbeta library incorporated unique molecular identifiers. A single record per CDR3 protein comes from TCRdb applying MiXCR to the PCR reads. This table has under 350,000 distinct CDR3 sequences, over 8% appearing once. The germline gives CDR1 LGHDT, CDR2 YNNKEL (reference sequence). The CDR3 spans 17 residues. V was pared by 4 bases and J by 2 bases, with 4 bases of the junction left unmatched. The clonotype comes from a human donor who donated a stem cell graft to a child with SCID. Sample: PBMCs from the stem cell graft donor, taken from the stem cell graft. This chain joins TRBV3-1 and TRBJ2-1; 14 nucleotides line up with TRBD2. In DNA, the CDR3 is TGTGCCAGCAGCCCCGAGACTAGCGGGGGGGCCTACAATGAGCAGTTCTTC. This encodes CASSPETSGGAYNEQFF.